The clone carrying this TCR beta chain was seen only once. The germline V gene encodes CDR1 MNHEY and CDR2 SMNVEV (reference sequence). With 8 bases removed from V and 0 bases from J, the gap between germline ends came to 11 bases. This CDR3 has 14 residues. This entry is derived from a study of blood T cell repertoires in COVID-19. The assay was immunoSEQ multiplex PCR, and TCRdb's table has in-frame clones only and misses some. The table shows 300,000 or so clones, with about 90% occurring only once. The source is a woman in her thirties or forties who had recovered from COVID-19. The rearrangement joins TRBV27 to TRBJ1-5; perhaps TRBD1 as D (5 bases). The specimen sequenced was peripheral blood. DNA for the CDR3: TGTGCCAGCGGGTGGGGACTTAGCAATCAGCCCCAGCATTTT. It is translated as CASGWGLSNQPQHF.